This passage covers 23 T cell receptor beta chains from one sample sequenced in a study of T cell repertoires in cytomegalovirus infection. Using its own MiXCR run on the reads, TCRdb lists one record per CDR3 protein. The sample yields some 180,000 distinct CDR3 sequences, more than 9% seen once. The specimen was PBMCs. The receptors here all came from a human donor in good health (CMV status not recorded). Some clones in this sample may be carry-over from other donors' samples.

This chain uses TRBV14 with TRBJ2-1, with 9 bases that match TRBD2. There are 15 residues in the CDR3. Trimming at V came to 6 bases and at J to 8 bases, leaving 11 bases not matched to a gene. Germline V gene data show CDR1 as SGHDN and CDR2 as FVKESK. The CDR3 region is CASRETGTSIDEQFF. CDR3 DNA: TGTGCCAGCAGAGAGACCGGGACTAGCATTGATGAGCAGTTCTTC. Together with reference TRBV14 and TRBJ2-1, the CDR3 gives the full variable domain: EAGVTQFPSHSVIEKGQTVTLRCDPISGHDNLYWYRRVMGKEIKFLLHFVKESKQDESGMPNNRFLAERTGGTYSTLKVQPAELEDSGVYFCASRETGTSIDEQFFGPGTRLTVL.

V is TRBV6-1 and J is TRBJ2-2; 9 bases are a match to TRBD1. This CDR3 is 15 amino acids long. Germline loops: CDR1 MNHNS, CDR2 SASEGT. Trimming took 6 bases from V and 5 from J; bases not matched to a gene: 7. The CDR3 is CASSFGQGITGELFF. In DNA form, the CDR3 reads TGTGCCAGCAGCTTCGGACAGGGGATAACCGGGGAGCTGTTTTTT.

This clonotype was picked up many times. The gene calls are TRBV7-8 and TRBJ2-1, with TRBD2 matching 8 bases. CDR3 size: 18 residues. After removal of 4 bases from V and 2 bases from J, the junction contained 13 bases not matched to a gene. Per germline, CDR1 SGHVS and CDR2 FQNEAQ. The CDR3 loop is CASSSTPASGSAYNEQFF. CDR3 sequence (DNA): TGTGCCAGCAGCTCAACCCCTGCCAGCGGGAGCGCCTACAATGAGCAGTTCTTC.

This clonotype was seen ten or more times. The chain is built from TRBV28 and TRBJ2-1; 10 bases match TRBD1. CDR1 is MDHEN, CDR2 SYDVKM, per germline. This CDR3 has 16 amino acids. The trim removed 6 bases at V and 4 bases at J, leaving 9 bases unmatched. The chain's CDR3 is CASRLDRGRGYNEQFF. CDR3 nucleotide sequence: TGTGCCAGCAGGCTAGACAGGGGGCGAGGATACAATGAGCAGTTCTTC.

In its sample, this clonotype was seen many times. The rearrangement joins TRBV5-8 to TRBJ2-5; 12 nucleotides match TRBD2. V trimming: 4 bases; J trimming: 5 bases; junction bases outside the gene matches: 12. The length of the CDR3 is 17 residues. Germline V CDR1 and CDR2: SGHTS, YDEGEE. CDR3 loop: CASSASPSGRAGETQYF. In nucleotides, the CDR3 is TGTGCCAGCAGCGCAAGCCCTAGCGGGAGGGCAGGCGAGACCCAGTACTTC.

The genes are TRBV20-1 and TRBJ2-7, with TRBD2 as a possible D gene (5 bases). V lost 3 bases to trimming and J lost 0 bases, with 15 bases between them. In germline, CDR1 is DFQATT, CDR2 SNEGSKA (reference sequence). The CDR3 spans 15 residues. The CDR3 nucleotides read TGCAGTGCTAGTTCCCCCCAGCGGACCTCCTACGAGCAGTACTTC. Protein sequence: CSASSPQRTSYEQYF.

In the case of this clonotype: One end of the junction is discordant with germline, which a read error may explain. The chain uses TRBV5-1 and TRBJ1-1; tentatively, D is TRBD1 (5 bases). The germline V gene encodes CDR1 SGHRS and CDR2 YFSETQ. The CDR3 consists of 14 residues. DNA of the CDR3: TGCGCCAGCAGCTTGGGCAGGGATCACACTGTAGCTTTCTTT. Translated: CASSLGRDHTVAFF. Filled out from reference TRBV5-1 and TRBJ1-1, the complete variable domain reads KAGVTQTPRYLIKTRGQQVTLSCSPISGHRSVSWYQQTPGQGLQFLFEYFSETQRNKGNFPGRFSGRQFSNSRSEMNVSTLELGDSALYLCASSLGRDHTVAFFGQGTRLTVV.

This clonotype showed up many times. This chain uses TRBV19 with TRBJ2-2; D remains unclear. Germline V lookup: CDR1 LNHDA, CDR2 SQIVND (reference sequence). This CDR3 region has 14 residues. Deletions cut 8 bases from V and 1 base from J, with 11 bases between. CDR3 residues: CASLETLNTGELFF. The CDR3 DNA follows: TGTGCCAGTTTGGAGACATTGAACACCGGGGAGCTGTTTTTT.

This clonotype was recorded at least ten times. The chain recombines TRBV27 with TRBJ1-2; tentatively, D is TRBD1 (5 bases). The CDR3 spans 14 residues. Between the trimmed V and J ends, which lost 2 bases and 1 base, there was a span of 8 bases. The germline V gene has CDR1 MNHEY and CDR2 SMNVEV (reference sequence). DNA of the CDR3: TGTGCCAGCAGTTTACTCGGGGGTAACTATGGCTACACCTTC. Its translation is CASSLLGGNYGYTF.

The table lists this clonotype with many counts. The DNA for the CDR3 is TGTGCCACCAGCGAGTTTGGACAGAACTACGAGCAGTACTTC. It specifies CATSEFGQNYEQYF. The rearrangement uses TRBV15 and TRBJ2-7; perhaps TRBD1 as D (6 bases). Germline V lookup: CDR1 LNHNV, CDR2 YYDKDF (reference sequence). The CDR3 has 14 residues. The germline V and J ends were trimmed by 5 bases and 3 bases, with 14 bases remaining between them. Full variable domain (rest looked up from reference TRBV15 and TRBJ2-7): DAMVIQNPRYQVTQFGKPVTLSCSQTLNHNVMYWYQQKSSQAPKLLFHYYDKDFNNEADTPDNFQSRRPNTSFCFLDIRSPGLGDTAMYLCATSEFGQNYEQYFGPGTRLTVT.

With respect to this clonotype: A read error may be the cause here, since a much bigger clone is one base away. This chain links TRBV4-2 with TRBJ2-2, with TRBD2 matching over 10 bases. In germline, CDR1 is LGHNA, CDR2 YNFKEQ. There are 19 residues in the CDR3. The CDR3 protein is CASSHQAPASGSPTGELIF. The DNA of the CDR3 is TGTGCCAGCAGCCATCAGGCTCCTGCTAGCGGGAGTCCCACCGGGGAGCTGATTTTT.

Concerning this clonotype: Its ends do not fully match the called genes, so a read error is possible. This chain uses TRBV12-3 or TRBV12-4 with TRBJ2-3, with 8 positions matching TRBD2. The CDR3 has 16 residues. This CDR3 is CASSLGPAGGTDTQYF. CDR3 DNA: TGTGCCAGCAGCTTAGGCCCAGCGGGAGGCACAGATACGCAGTATTTT.

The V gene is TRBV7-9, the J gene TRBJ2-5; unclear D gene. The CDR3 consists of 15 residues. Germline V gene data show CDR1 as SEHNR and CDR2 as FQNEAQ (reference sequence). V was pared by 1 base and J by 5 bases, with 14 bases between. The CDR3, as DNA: TGTGCCAGCAGCTTAGTAATGGGAAGTGGGGAGACCCAGTACTTC. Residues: CASSLVMGSGETQYF.

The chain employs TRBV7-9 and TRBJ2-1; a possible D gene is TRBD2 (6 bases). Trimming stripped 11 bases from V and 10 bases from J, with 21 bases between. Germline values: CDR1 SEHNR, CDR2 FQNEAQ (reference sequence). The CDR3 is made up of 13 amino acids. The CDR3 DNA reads TGTGCCGACCGCGGTGCCGGGGGAGGAGAGCAGTTCTTC. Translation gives CADRGAGGGEQFF. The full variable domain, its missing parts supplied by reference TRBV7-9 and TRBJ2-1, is DTGVSQNPRHKITKRGQNVTFRCDPISEHNRLYWYRQTLGQGPEFLTYFQNEAQLEKSRLLSDRFSAERPKGSFSTLEIQRTEQGDSAMYLCADRGAGGGEQFFGPGTRLTVL.

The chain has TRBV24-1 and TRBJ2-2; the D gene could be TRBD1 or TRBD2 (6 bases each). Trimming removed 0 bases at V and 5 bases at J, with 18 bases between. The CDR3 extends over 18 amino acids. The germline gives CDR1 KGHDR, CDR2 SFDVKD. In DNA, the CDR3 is TGTGCCACCAGTGATTTGTATGGGACAAACGGAGGGACCGGGGAGCTGTTTTTT. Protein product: CATSDLYGTNGGTGELFF.

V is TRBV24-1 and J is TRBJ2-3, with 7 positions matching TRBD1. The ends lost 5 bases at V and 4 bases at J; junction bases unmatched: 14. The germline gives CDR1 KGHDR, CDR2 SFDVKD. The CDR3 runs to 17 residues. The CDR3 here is CATSGRTGTAPPDTQYF. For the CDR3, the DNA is TGTGCCACCAGTGGGCGAACCGGGACAGCGCCGCCAGATACGCAGTATTTT.

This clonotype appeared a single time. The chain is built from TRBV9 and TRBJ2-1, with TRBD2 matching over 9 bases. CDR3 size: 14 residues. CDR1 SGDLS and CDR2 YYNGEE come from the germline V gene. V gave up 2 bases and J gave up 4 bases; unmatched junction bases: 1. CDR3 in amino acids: CASSVSGGYNEQFF. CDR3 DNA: TGTGCCAGCAGCGTTAGCGGGGGATACAATGAGCAGTTCTTC.

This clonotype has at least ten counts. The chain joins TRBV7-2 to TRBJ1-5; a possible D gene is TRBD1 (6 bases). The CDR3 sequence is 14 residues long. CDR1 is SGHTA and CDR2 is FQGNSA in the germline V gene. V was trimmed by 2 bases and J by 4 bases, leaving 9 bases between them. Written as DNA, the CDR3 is TGTGCCAGCAGCTTAATCGGACAGAATCAGCCCCAGCATTTT. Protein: CASSLIGQNQPQHF.

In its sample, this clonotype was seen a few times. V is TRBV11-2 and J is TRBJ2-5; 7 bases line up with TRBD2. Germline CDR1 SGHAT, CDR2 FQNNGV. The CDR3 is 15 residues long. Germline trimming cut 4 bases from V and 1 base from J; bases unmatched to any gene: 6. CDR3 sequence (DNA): TGTGCCAGCAGCTCACTAGCGTCGAGCCAAGAGACCCAGTACTTC. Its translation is CASSSLASSQETQYF.

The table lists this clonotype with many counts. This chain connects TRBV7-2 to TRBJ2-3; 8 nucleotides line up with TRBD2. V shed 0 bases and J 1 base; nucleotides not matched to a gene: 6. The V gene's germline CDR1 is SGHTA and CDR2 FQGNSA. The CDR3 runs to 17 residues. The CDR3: CASSLAAGESGTDTQYF. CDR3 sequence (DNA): TGTGCCAGCAGCTTAGCAGCGGGAGAGTCGGGCACAGATACGCAGTATTTT.

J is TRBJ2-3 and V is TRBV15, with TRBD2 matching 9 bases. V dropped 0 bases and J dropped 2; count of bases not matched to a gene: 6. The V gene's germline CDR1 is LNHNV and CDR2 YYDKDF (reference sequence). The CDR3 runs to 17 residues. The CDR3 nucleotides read TGTGCCACCAGCAGAGATGGCGGGGGGGCCTTCACAGATACGCAGTATTTT. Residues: CATSRDGGGAFTDTQYF.

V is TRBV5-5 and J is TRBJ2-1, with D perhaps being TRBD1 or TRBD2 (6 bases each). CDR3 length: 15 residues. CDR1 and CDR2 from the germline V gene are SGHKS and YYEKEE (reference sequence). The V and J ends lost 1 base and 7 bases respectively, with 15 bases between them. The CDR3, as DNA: TGTGCCAGCAGCTTGCCCCGGGGGCGAAGGAATGAGCAGTTCTTC. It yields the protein CASSLPRGRRNEQFF.

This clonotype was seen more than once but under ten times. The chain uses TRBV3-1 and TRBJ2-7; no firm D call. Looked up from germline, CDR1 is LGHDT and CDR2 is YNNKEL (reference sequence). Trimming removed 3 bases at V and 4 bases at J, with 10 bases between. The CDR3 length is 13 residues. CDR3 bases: TGTGCCAGCAGCCACCGACTGGAATACGAGCAGTACTTC. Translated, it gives CASSHRLEYEQYF.